The 3 T cell receptor beta chains reported below all come from one sample, sequenced in a study of human T cells and chemical hapten exposure. TCRdb re-called the RACE reads with MiXCR, one entry per CDR3 protein. Of 70,000 or so distinct CDR3 sequences in the sample, over 8.5% were seen once. The time point: patch test 3, about 24 weeks after DPC sensitization. The sample's treatment: therapeutic diphenylcyclopropenone sensitization with weekly scalp DPC. The sequenced sample was whole blood, obtained in connection with sensitization to the hapten diphenylcyclopropenone (DPC). These TCRs come from a woman aged 50 to 65 with alopecia areata. Some clones in this sample may be carry-over from other donors' samples.

The rearrangement joins TRBV20-1 to TRBJ1-6, with D unresolved. The CDR3 contains 14 residues. V shed 2 bases and J shed 0 bases, with 5 bases lying between them. Germline loops: CDR1 DFQATT, CDR2 SNEGSKA (reference sequence). CDR3 residues: CSARSRSYNSPLHF. The DNA for the CDR3 is TGCAGTGCTAGATCGCGCTCCTATAATTCACCCCTCCACTTT.

The table lists this clonotype with many counts. The chain uses TRBV4-3 and TRBJ1-6; D gene unclear. Germline assignment: CDR1 LGHNA and CDR2 YSLEER. The CDR3 spans 16 residues. Between the trimmed V and J ends, which lost 0 bases and 5 bases, there was a span of 11 bases. As DNA, the CDR3 is TGCGCCAGCAGCCAAGAACCCCGCCGGGATAATTCACCCCTCCACTTT. Protein sequence: CASSQEPRRDNSPLHF.

The chain couples TRBV7-6 to TRBJ1-2; TRBD1 might be the D (5 bases). Trimming took off 5 bases at V and 4 bases at J, with 14 bases between the two ends. The CDR3 runs to 14 residues. Looked up from germline, CDR1 is SGHVS and CDR2 is FNYEAQ. CDR3 loop: CASSAATALYGYTF. The CDR3 coding sequence is TGTGCCAGCAGCGCCGCGACAGCGCTCTATGGCTACACCTTC.